This T cell receptor beta chain was identified in a study of CD8 T cells in ankylosing spondylitis. General study findings and limits: The authors found the disease-linked clones to be CD8+ and relatively rare in peripheral blood. Several highly homologous variants made up a TCR beta motif that seemed to typify ankylosing spondylitis blood. Earlier literature documents some of the motif variants in reactive arthritis synovial fluid and blood. The authors reported significant enrichment of disease-linked clones in matched ankylosing spondylitis synovial fluid.

Molecular-barcoded quantitative 5'-RACE produced these TCR beta libraries. In TCRdb, the 5' RACE reads were re-called with MiXCR into one record per CDR3 protein. The sample has around 490,000 distinct CDR3 sequences; less than 6% are singletons. This CDR3 has 14 amino acids. The junction had 6 bases not matched to a gene; V was cut back by 4 bases and J by 6 bases. Germline assignment: CDR1 SGHRS and CDR2 YFSETQ. This clonotype came up many times. Its antigen is unknown. The sequence was obtained from a male donor with ankylosing spondylitis. The rearrangement uses TRBV5-1 and TRBJ2-3; 9 bases map to TRBD1. Specimen: blood, either unsorted or a sorted T cell fraction (not recorded which). CDR3 sequence: CASSQGQGGDTQYF. The CDR3 region has the DNA TGCGCCAGCAGCCAGGGACAGGGAGGGGATACGCAGTATTTT.